These 10 T cell receptor beta chains share one sample of origin, sequenced in a study of T cells after yellow fever vaccination. TCRdb called the 5' RACE reads again in MiXCR, with one record for every CDR3 protein. The sample records more than 300,000 distinct CDR3 sequences, about 11% being singletons. Sequencing used CD4+ T cells sorted from PBMCs, obtained 45 days after the yellow fever booster vaccination. The source of these receptors is a young man who received the YFV17D yellow fever vaccine.

This clonotype was seen only a few times. CDR3 DNA sequence: TGTGCCAGCAGCTTAGCGTGGGGGGCAGGGAATAGCAATCAGCCCCAGCATTTT. As protein: CASSLAWGAGNSNQPQHF. The genes are TRBV7-9 and TRBJ1-5; TRBD1 is a possible D gene (6 bases). The V gene lost 0 bases and the J gene lost 0 bases, with 15 bases spanning the gap. This CDR3 spans 18 amino acids. Germline assignment: CDR1 SEHNR and CDR2 FQNEAQ (reference sequence).

This chain joins TRBV29-1 and TRBJ1-1; unclear D gene. V was trimmed by 7 bases and J by 4 bases, leaving 10 bases between them. In germline, CDR1 is SQVTM, CDR2 ANQGSEA. The CDR3 loop spans 11 amino acids. CDR3 nucleotides: TGCAGCGGGCGGGGTTTCACTGAAGCTTTCTTT. This translates into CSGRGFTEAFF. Drawing the rest from reference TRBV29-1 and TRBJ1-1, the complete variable domain is SAVISQKPSRDICQRGTSLTIQCQVDSQVTMMFWYRQQPGQSLTLIATANQGSEATYESGFVIDKFPISRPNLTFSTLTVSNMSPEDSSIYLCSGRGFTEAFFGQGTRLTVV.

This clonotype was seen a handful of times. The gene calls are TRBV14 and TRBJ2-3; D is uncertain. The CDR3 sequence is 15 residues long. Germline assignment: CDR1 SGHDN and CDR2 FVKESK. V dropped 1 base and J dropped 8 bases, with 16 bases sitting between them. The CDR3 DNA reads as TGTGCCAGCAGCCAAGGAGCGACCCCCTCGGGTACGCAGTATTTT. Protein sequence: CASSQGATPSGTQYF.

V gene TRBV5-1 combines with J gene TRBJ2-7; 11 bases fit TRBD1. Trimming removed 4 bases from V and 7 bases from J; junction bases left unmatched: 4. The CDR3 runs 13 residues. CDR1 is SGHRS and CDR2 is YFSETQ in the germline V gene. CDR3 DNA: TGCGCCAGCAGCCAGGACAGGGGGCTTGAGCAGTACGTC. This encodes CASSQDRGLEQYV.

The chain combines TRBV7-2 with TRBJ2-3; D is possibly TRBD2 (7 bases). This CDR3 region has 15 residues. Trimming cost V 3 bases and J 5 bases, with 15 bases left between them. Germline CDR1 is SGHTA and CDR2 is FQGNSA. CDR3 bases: TGTGCCAGCAGCTTTGGGGGGGCCGGGGTAGATACGCAGTATTTT. As protein: CASSFGGAGVDTQYF.

This clonotype was found a few times. The rearrangement joins TRBV3-1 to TRBJ1-4, with D possibly being TRBD1 (6 bases). The CDR3 has 16 residues. Trimming stripped 4 bases from V and 8 bases from J, with 20 bases between. Germline CDR1 reads LGHDT; CDR2 reads YNNKEL (reference sequence). The CDR3 sequence is CASSRQNRAGGEKLFF. The CDR3 DNA reads TGTGCCAGCAGCCGACAAAACAGGGCTGGGGGGGAAAAACTGTTTTTT.

This clonotype has at least ten counts. J is TRBJ2-2 and V is TRBV20-1; unclear D gene. Per germline, CDR1 DFQATT and CDR2 SNEGSKA (reference sequence). This CDR3 spans 15 amino acids. Trimming removed 0 bases at V and 4 bases at J, with 12 bases between. CDR3 bases: TGCAGTGCTAGAGATAAGGGCTACTTCACCGGGGAGCTGTTTTTT. This translates into CSARDKGYFTGELFF.

The rearrangement joins TRBV6-4 to TRBJ2-5; D possibly corresponds to TRBD2 (6 bases). V gave up 4 bases and J gave up 2 bases, with 8 bases separating them. The CDR3 contains 13 residues. Germline CDR1 and CDR2: MRHNA and SNTAGT. CDR3 sequence (DNA): TGTGCCAGCAGTGGCGGGGCACAAGAGACCCAGTACTTC. As protein: CASSGGAQETQYF.

The chain's CDR3 is CASSSDTAYGYTF. The CDR3 DNA is TGTGCCAGCTCATCCGACACAGCCTATGGCTACACCTTC. The chain has TRBV18 and TRBJ1-2; no clear D gene. CDR1 is KGHSH, CDR2 LQKENI, per germline. V was clipped by 5 bases and J by 4 bases, with 11 bases between them. The length of the CDR3 is 13 residues.

This clonotype occurred a few times. The rearrangement uses TRBV9 and TRBJ2-3; 14 positions match TRBD2. Germline V lookup: CDR1 SGDLS, CDR2 YYNGEE. V was clipped by 4 bases and J by 2 bases; unmatched bases: 6. The CDR3 has 17 amino acids. CDR3 protein: CASSPGTSGGYTDTQYF. CDR3 in DNA: TGTGCCAGCAGCCCGGGGACTAGCGGGGGCTACACAGATACGCAGTATTTT.